This TCR beta chain was captured in a study of T cells in Graves' hyperthyroidism and ophthalmopathy. What was amplified from RNA transcripts were TCR beta CDR3 regions. TCR CDR3 underwent first-round RT-PCR with the HTBI primer set. TCRdb recomputed calls from the multiplex PCR reads with MiXCR, one row per CDR3 protein. This table holds under 600,000 distinct CDR3 sequences, 16% found once. V gave up 7 bases and J gave up 0 bases; unmatched junction bases: 3. Germline V gene lookup returns CDR1 SEHNR and CDR2 FQNEAQ (reference sequence). The CDR3 contains 14 residues. Individuals with ophthalmopathy presented a Clinical Activity Score of at least 3, a NOSPECS grade of at least 4 and a duration under 3 months. This clonotype showed up many times.

This TCR was recovered from a woman between 40 and 55 years old with Graves' ophthalmopathy. Sequenced sample: blood. The chain links TRBV7-9 to TRBJ2-1; 7 nucleotides match TRBD1. The CDR3 DNA sequence: TGTGCCAGCACTGCAGGGGGCTCCTACAATGAGCAGTTCTTC. It translates to CASTAGGSYNEQFF.